Presented here are 31 T cell receptor beta chains from one specimen sequenced in a study of radiotherapy plus CTLA-4 blockade in lung cancer. TCRdb's copy holds only in-frame clones and misses some; the assay was immunoSEQ multiplex PCR. Of 90,000 to 100,000 clones listed, 80% to 90% are singletons. The sample here was peripheral blood, taken from a patient treated with radiotherapy plus ipilimumab. The receptor set was obtained from a human donor with non-small cell lung cancer that progressed on radiotherapy plus ipilimumab.

The J gene is TRBJ2-3, the V gene TRBV4-2; 9 positions agree with TRBD1. With 2 bases clipped from V and 2 bases from J, the junction kept 8 bases outside the gene matches. The CDR3 sequence is 17 residues long. CDR1 is LGHNA, CDR2 YNFKEQ, per germline. For the CDR3, the DNA is TGTGCCAGCAGCCAACTGGGACAGGGATCTTACACAGATACGCAGTATTTT. Protein product: CASSQLGQGSYTDTQYF.

This clone was seen once. The J gene is TRBJ2-1, the V gene TRBV4-2, with 12 bases matching TRBD2. The length of the CDR3 is 16 residues. V lost 3 bases and J lost 4; bases outside the gene matches: 4. Germline values: CDR1 LGHNA, CDR2 YNFKEQ. In DNA, the CDR3 is TGTGCCAGCAGCCAGTCACTAGCGGGAGGTTACAATGAGCAGTTCTTC. Translating it yields CASSQSLAGGYNEQFF.

V is TRBV28 and J is TRBJ2-1; D unclear. This CDR3 is built from 11 residues. Trimming shortened V by 3 bases and J by 10 bases, and 7 bases separated the two germline ends. Germline CDR1 reads MDHEN; CDR2 reads SYDVKM. CDR3 nucleotide sequence: TGTGCCAGCAGTTTTTATCAGGAGCAGTTCTTC. Translation gives CASSFYQEQFF.

The chain couples TRBV18 to TRBJ1-5; TRBD1 matches at 9 bases. Germline V gene sequence: CDR1 KGHSH, CDR2 LQKENI. The CDR3 runs to 14 residues. With V trimmed by 4 bases and J by 4 bases, 2 bases remained unmatched. The CDR3 is CASSLQGANQPQHF. The CDR3 bases are TGTGCCAGCTCACTACAGGGGGCTAATCAGCCCCAGCATTTT.

This sequence joins TRBV6-1 and TRBJ1-4; D is possibly TRBD1 (5 bases). The germline gives CDR1 MNHNS, CDR2 SASEGT. Trimming removed 7 bases from V and 7 bases from J, with 16 bases in between. The CDR3 contains 14 residues. The CDR3 reads CASKSTSGGEKLFF. The DNA for the CDR3 is TGTGCCAGCAAATCGACCTCTGGGGGTGAAAAACTGTTTTTT.

The chain couples TRBV6-5 to TRBJ1-1; D is uncertain. The V and J ends lost 7 bases and 6 bases respectively, with 15 bases between them. Germline CDR1 reads MNHEY; CDR2 reads SVGAGI. The CDR3 extends over 13 amino acids. CDR3 sequence (DNA): TGTGCCAGCAAAAGTGTGAGTAACGCTGAAGCTTTCTTT. Amino acid sequence: CASKSVSNAEAFF.

J is TRBJ2-5 and V is TRBV5-4; D unclear. Looked up from germline, CDR1 is SGHNT and CDR2 is YYREEE (reference sequence). V gave up 4 bases and J gave up 3 bases, with 13 bases separating them. The CDR3 has 14 amino acids. For the CDR3, the DNA is TGTGCCAGCAGCCTTCGGACGGTGGAAGAGACCCAGTACTTC. Translation gives CASSLRTVEETQYF.

V usage is TRBV7-2 and J usage is TRBJ1-2, with a tentative D call TRBD1 (6 bases). The ends were cut back, 5 bases at V and 4 bases at J, with 14 bases in the middle. Germline values: CDR1 SGHTA, CDR2 FQGNSA. This CDR3 contains 14 residues. DNA for the CDR3: TGTGCCAGCAGCCCTGGGGGGGCGATCTATGGCTACACCTTC. Translation: CASSPGGAIYGYTF.

This clone was detected only once. The chain carries TRBV6-1 and TRBJ2-7; 7 positions agree with TRBD2. The CDR3 sequence is 15 residues long. Germline loops: CDR1 MNHNS, CDR2 SASEGT. The trim removed 5 bases at V and 4 bases at J, leaving 11 bases unmatched. The CDR3 sequence is CASSKSGIGWYEQYF. The CDR3 region has the DNA TGTGCCAGCAGTAAGAGCGGGATCGGCTGGTACGAGCAGTACTTC.

This sequence joins TRBV5-6 and TRBJ1-2; perhaps TRBD1 as D (5 bases). The CDR3 contains 14 residues. Per germline, CDR1 SGHDT and CDR2 YYEEEE. V lost 4 bases, J lost 4 bases, and 14 bases lay in between. CDR3 bases: TGTGCCAGCAGCAGTCGGGGGTTAGGCTATGGCTACACCTTC. It yields the protein CASSSRGLGYGYTF. Supplemented by reference TRBV5-6 and TRBJ1-2, the full variable domain reads DAGVTQSPTHLIKTRGQQVTLRCSPKSGHDTVSWYQQALGQGPQFIFQYYEEEERQRGNFPDRFSGHQFPNYSSELNVNALLLGDSALYLCASSSRGLGYGYTFGSGTRLTVV.

The V gene is TRBV2, the J gene TRBJ2-1; 7 nucleotides align to TRBD2. CDR1 is SNHLY and CDR2 is FYNNEI in the germline V gene. This CDR3 comprises 16 residues. The ends lost 4 bases at V and 2 bases at J; junction bases unmatched: 8. CDR3 sequence reads: CASSGLAGAPYNEQFF. The CDR3 region has the DNA TGTGCCAGCAGTGGATTAGCGGGTGCACCCTACAATGAGCAGTTCTTC.

This chain uses TRBV2 with TRBJ2-1; 9 nucleotides match TRBD1. The germline CDR1 and CDR2 sequences are SNHLY and FYNNEI. This CDR3 is 19 amino acids long. The V segment lost 6 bases and the J segment 1 base; nucleotides outside the gene matches: 16. This CDR3 reads CASSAQGALGIDSYNEQFF. The CDR3 region has the DNA TGTGCCAGCAGCGCACAGGGGGCGCTTGGTATAGATTCCTACAATGAGCAGTTCTTC.

The chain uses TRBV9 and TRBJ2-1; D remains ambiguous. This CDR3 spans 13 amino acids. Trimming cost V 7 bases and J 6 bases, with 14 bases left between them. From germline, CDR1 is SGDLS and CDR2 YYNGEE. The CDR3 here is CASGRTGSNEQFF. In nucleotides, the CDR3 is TGTGCCAGCGGCCGAACCGGGTCCAATGAGCAGTTCTTC.

The chain carries TRBV5-1 and TRBJ2-5; TRBD2 matches 16 bases. V dropped 4 bases and J dropped 5; count of bases not matched to a gene: 8. Germline values: CDR1 SGHRS, CDR2 YFSETQ. The CDR3 runs to 17 residues. CDR3 DNA sequence: TGCGCCAGCAGCACCGGGACTAGCGGGAGGGCCTGGGAGACCCAGTACTTC. Translating it yields CASSTGTSGRAWETQYF.

The gene calls are TRBV15 and TRBJ1-5, with D possibly TRBD1 on 5 matching bases. This CDR3 comprises 13 residues. V shed 0 bases and J shed 6 bases, with 6 bases lying between them. CDR1 LNHNV and CDR2 YYDKDF come from the germline V gene (reference sequence). This CDR3 is CATSRDGAQPQHF. For the CDR3, the DNA is TGTGCCACCAGCAGAGATGGGGCTCAGCCCCAGCATTTT.

The chain is built from TRBV2 and TRBJ1-1; 8 bases are shared with TRBD1. The CDR3 spans 14 residues. J gave up 7 bases and V 7 bases, and 11 bases lay outside the gene matches. The germline V gene encodes CDR1 SNHLY and CDR2 FYNNEI. The CDR3 here is CASILQGGPLEAFF. DNA for the CDR3: TGTGCCAGCATCCTACAGGGGGGCCCGCTTGAAGCTTTCTTT.

The CDR3 DNA reads as TGTGCCAGCAGCCTGGGAGCGGGAGGTCGCACCGGGGAGCTGTTTTTT. Translated, it gives CASSLGAGGRTGELFF. The chain recombines TRBV5-6 with TRBJ2-2, with 9 bases lining up with TRBD2. In germline, CDR1 is SGHDT, CDR2 YYEEEE. The CDR3 spans 16 residues. V dropped 4 bases and J dropped 4; count of bases not matched to a gene: 8.

The chain joins TRBV7-8 to TRBJ1-1, with no clear D. V was trimmed by 5 bases and J by 0 bases, leaving 7 bases between them. Per the germline V gene, CDR1 is SGHVS and CDR2 is FQNEAQ. The CDR3 spans 13 residues. The CDR3: CASSDVMNTEAFF. CDR3 DNA sequence: TGTGCCAGCAGCGATGTCATGAACACTGAAGCTTTCTTT.

The rearrangement uses TRBV4-2 and TRBJ1-2; the match to TRBD1 covers 8 bases. The CDR3 loop spans 15 amino acids. Germline CDR1 and CDR2: LGHNA and YNFKEQ. V dropped 4 bases and J dropped 1; count of bases not matched to a gene: 5. The CDR3 protein is CASSPTGDYNYGYTF. In DNA form, the CDR3 reads TGTGCCAGCAGCCCGACAGGGGATTATAACTATGGCTACACCTTC.

The chain links TRBV10-1 to TRBJ1-1; TRBD1 is a possible D gene (6 bases). Germline V CDR1 and CDR2: WNHNN, SYGVQD (reference sequence). The CDR3 is made up of 14 amino acids. The V end lost 2 bases, the J end lost 10 bases, and 17 bases lay between the germline ends. In nucleotides, the CDR3 is TGCGCCAGCAGTGAGCCCGACAGGATAAGGGTAGCTTTCTTT. This encodes CASSEPDRIRVAFF.

CDR3 in DNA: TGTGCCAGTACCGGGGACACCTATGGCTACACCTTC. This translates into CASTGDTYGYTF. V and J are TRBV19 and TRBJ1-2, with D possibly TRBD1 on 6 matching bases. The CDR3 spans 12 residues. The germline V and J ends were trimmed by 7 bases and 4 bases, with 10 bases remaining between them. The V gene's germline CDR1 is LNHDA and CDR2 SQIVND (reference sequence).

The rearrangement uses TRBV11-2 and TRBJ2-1; 7 nucleotides align to TRBD2. The V gene end was trimmed by 0 bases and the J gene end by 13 bases; junction bases not matched to a gene: 6. Per the germline V gene, CDR1 is SGHAT and CDR2 is FQNNGV. This CDR3 spans 13 amino acids. The chain's CDR3 is CASSLDQAGLQFF. As DNA, the CDR3 is TGTGCCAGCAGCTTAGACCAAGCGGGACTACAGTTCTTC.

This sequence joins TRBV27 and TRBJ2-7; 7 bases are shared with TRBD1. The CDR3 loop spans 13 amino acids. Trimming took 6 bases from V and 6 from J; bases not matched to a gene: 8. The germline gives CDR1 MNHEY, CDR2 SMNVEV (reference sequence). The DNA of the CDR3 is TGTGCCAGCAGACCAGGGGGAAGGAGCGAGCAGTACTTC. Translated: CASRPGGRSEQYF.

The V call is TRBV6-5, the J call TRBJ2-4; no clear D gene. V lost 6 bases and J lost 2, with 14 bases in between. From germline, CDR1 is MNHEY and CDR2 SVGAGI. This CDR3 region has 15 residues. CDR3: CASSAPPPSKNIQYF. CDR3 DNA: TGTGCCAGCAGCGCACCACCGCCTTCCAAAAACATTCAGTACTTC.

The V call is TRBV7-2, the J call TRBJ1-1; D not resolved. The CDR3 sequence is 13 residues long. Germline V gene sequence: CDR1 SGHTA, CDR2 FQGNSA. Trimming shortened V by 6 bases and J by 0 bases, and 8 bases separated the two germline ends. The CDR3 DNA follows: TGTGCCAGCAGTTCCGGGGTGAACACTGAAGCTTTCTTT. It specifies CASSSGVNTEAFF.

V usage is TRBV6-1 and J usage is TRBJ2-7; D not certain. The germline CDR1 and CDR2 sequences are MNHNS and SASEGT. The germline V and J ends were trimmed by 5 bases and 3 bases, with 5 bases remaining between them. The CDR3 consists of 11 residues. In DNA form, the CDR3 reads TGTGCCAGCAGTTCTTTCTACGAGCAGTACTTC. This codes for CASSSFYEQYF.

CDR3 in DNA: TGCGCCAGCAGCCAGGCCGCCCTGGCGGGCATCCATACGCAGTATTTT. It yields the protein CASSQAALAGIHTQYF. V gene TRBV4-1 combines with J gene TRBJ2-3, with a possible D match to TRBD2 (5 bases). CDR1 and CDR2 (germline): MGHRA, YSYEKL. This CDR3 is built from 16 residues. Trimming shortened V by 3 bases and J by 7 bases, and 20 bases separated the two germline ends.

V and J are TRBV4-1 and TRBJ2-7, with D hard to call. The V and J ends lost 1 base and 8 bases respectively, with 12 bases between them. The CDR3 sequence is 13 residues long. CDR1 and CDR2 from the germline V gene are MGHRA and YSYEKL. The CDR3 region is CASSQALGIQQYF. CDR3 in DNA: TGCGCCAGCAGCCAAGCCCTTGGTATCCAGCAGTACTTC.

This sequence joins TRBV18 and TRBJ1-5; TRBD1 matches 8 bases. The CDR3 is made up of 16 amino acids. J gave up 9 bases and V 6 bases, and 16 bases lay outside the gene matches. Germline loops: CDR1 KGHSH, CDR2 LQKENI. In nucleotides, the CDR3 is TGTGCCAGCTCCCCAGGACAGGGAGAGACCGCGGGGCCCCAGCATTTT. Translating gives CASSPGQGETAGPQHF.

The gene calls are TRBV18 and TRBJ1-1; D perhaps matches TRBD1 (6 bases). This CDR3 is 14 amino acids long. Looked up from germline, CDR1 is KGHSH and CDR2 is LQKENI. With 8 bases removed from V and 3 bases from J, the gap between germline ends came to 16 bases. The CDR3 DNA reads TGTGCCAGCACCAGGAGGGGGTTGGACACTGAAGCTTTCTTT. Amino acid sequence: CASTRRGLDTEAFF.

There are a few counts of this clone. V is TRBV19 and J is TRBJ2-3, with 7 bases aligning to TRBD2. The length of the CDR3 is 14 residues. V gave up 7 bases and J gave up 3 bases; unmatched junction bases: 7. Germline CDR1 LNHDA, CDR2 SQIVND (reference sequence). This chain's CDR3 is CASNPSGGTDTQYF. The CDR3, as DNA: TGTGCCAGTAACCCCTCCGGGGGGACAGATACGCAGTATTTT.